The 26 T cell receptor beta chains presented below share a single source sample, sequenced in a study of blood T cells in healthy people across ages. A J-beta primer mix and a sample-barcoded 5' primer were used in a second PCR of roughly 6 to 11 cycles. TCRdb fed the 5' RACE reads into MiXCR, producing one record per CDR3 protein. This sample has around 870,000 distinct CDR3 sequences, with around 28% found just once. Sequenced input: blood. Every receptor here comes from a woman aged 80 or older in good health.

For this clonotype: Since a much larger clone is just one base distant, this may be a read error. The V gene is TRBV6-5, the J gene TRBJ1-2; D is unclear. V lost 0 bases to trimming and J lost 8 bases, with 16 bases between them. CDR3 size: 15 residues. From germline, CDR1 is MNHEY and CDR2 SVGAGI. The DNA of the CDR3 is TGTGCCAGCAGTTACTCGGGTGGCGAGAGAGGCGGCTACACCTTC. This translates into CASSYSGGERGGYTF.

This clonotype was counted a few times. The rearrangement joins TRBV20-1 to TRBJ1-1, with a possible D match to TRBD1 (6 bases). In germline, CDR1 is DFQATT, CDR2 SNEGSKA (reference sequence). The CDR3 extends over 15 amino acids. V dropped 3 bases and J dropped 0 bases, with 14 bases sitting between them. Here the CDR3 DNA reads TGCAGTGCTAGGACACAGGGACCAATGAACACTGAAGCTTTCTTT. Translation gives CSARTQGPMNTEAFF.

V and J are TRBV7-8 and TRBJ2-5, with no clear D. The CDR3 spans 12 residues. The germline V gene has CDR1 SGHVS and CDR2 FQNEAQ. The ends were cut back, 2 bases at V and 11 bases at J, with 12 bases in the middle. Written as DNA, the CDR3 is TGTGCCAGCAGCTTATCAGGCGAGGCTCAGTACTTC. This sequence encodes CASSLSGEAQYF.

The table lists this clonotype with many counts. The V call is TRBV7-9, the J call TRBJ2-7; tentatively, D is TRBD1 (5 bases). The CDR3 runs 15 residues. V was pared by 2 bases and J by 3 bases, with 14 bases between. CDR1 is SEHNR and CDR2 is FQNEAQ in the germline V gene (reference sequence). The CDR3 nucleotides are TGTGCCAGCAGCTTAATTGTCGCAGGGTACTACGAGCAGTACTTC. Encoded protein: CASSLIVAGYYEQYF.

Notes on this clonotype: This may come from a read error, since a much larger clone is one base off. The CDR3 reads CASSLGRDKVYGQYF. CDR3 DNA sequence: TGTGCCAGCAGCTTAGGCAGGGACAAAGTCTACGGGCAGTACTTC. The chain combines TRBV7-9 with TRBJ2-4, with a possible D match to TRBD1 (6 bases). CDR3 length equals 15 residues. Trimming removed 1 base at V and 13 bases at J, with 20 bases between. Germline V gene lookup returns CDR1 SEHNR and CDR2 FQNEAQ (reference sequence).

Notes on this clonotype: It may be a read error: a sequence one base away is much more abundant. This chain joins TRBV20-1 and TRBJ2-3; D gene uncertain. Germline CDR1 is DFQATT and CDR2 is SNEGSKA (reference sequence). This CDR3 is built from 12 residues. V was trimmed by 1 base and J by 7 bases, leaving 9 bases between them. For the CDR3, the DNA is TGCAGTGCTAGAGGGGGATCGAATACGCAGTATTTT. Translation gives CSARGGSNTQYF.

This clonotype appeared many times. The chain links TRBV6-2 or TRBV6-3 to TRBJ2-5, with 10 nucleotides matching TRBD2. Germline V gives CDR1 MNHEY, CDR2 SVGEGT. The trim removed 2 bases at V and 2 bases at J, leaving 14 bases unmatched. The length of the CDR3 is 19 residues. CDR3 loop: CASSYALLTGLAKQETQYF. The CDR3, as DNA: TGTGCCAGCAGTTACGCCCTTCTCACGGGACTAGCGAAGCAAGAGACCCAGTACTTC.

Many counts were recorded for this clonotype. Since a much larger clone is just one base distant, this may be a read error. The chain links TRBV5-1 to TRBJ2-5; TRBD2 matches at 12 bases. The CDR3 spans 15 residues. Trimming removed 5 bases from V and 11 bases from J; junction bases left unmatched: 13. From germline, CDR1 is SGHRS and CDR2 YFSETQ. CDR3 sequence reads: CASSLTSGGTREQYF. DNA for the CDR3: TGCGCCAGCAGTTTGACTAGCGGGGGAACAAGGGAGCAGTACTTC.

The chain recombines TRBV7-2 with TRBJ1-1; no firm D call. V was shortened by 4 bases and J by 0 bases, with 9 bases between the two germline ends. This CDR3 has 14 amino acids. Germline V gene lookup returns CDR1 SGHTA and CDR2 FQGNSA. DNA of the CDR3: TGTGCCAGCAGCTCCTACCCCATGAACACTGAAGCTTTCTTT. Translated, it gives CASSSYPMNTEAFF.

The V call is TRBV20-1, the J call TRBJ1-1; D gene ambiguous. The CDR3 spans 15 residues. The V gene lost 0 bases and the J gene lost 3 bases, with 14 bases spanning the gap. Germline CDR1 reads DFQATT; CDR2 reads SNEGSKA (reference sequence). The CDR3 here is CSARDKGRPDTEAFF. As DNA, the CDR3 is TGCAGTGCTAGAGATAAGGGCAGACCGGACACTGAAGCTTTCTTT.

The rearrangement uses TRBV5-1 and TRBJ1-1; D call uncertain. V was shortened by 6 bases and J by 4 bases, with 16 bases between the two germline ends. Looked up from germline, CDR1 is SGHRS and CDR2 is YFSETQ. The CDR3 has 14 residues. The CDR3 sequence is CASTRGGEGTEAFF. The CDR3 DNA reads TGCGCCAGCACCCGCGGTGGGGAGGGCACTGAAGCTTTCTTT.

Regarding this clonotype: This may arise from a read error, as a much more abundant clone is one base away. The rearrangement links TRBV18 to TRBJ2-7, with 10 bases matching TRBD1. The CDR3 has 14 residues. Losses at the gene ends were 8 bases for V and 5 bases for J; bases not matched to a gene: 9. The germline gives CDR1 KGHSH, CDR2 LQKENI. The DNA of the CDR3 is TGTGCCAGCACATCGGGACAGGGGACCGACGAGCAGTACTTC. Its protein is CASTSGQGTDEQYF.

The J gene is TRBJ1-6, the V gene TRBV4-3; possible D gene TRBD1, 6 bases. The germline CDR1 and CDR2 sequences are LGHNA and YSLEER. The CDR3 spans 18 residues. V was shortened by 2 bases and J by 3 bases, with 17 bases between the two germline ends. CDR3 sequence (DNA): TGCGCCAGCAGCCAAAACGTAAGGGGGGTTATCTATAATTCACCCCTCCACTTT. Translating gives CASSQNVRGVIYNSPLHF.

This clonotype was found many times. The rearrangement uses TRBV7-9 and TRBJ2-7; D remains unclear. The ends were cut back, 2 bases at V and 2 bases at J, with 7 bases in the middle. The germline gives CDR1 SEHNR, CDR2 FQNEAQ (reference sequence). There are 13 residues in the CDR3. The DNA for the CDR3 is TGTGCCAGCAGCTTAAACAGCCCCTACGAGCAGTACTTC. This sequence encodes CASSLNSPYEQYF.

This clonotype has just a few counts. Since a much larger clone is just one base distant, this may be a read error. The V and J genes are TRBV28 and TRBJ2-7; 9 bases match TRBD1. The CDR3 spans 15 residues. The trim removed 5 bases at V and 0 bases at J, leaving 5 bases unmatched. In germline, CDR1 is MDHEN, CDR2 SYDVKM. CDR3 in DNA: TGTGCCAGCAGTAACCGGGACAGGGCCTCCTACGAGCAGTACTTC. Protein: CASSNRDRASYEQYF. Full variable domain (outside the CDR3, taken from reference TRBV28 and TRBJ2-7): DVKVTQSSRYLVKRTGEKVFLECVQDMDHENMFWYRQDPGLGLRLIYFSYDVKMKEKGDIPEGYSVSREKKERFSLILESASTNQTSMYLCASSNRDRASYEQYFGPGTRLTVT.

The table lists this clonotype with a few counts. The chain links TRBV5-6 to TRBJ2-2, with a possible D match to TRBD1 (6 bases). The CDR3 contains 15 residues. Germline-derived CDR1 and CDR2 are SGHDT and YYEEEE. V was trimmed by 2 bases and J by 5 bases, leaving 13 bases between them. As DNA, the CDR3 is TGTGCCAGCAGCTTAGCCCCCAGGGGAACCGGGGAGCTGTTTTTT. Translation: CASSLAPRGTGELFF. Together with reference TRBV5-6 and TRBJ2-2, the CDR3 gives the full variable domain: DAGVTQSPTHLIKTRGQQVTLRCSPKSGHDTVSWYQQALGQGPQFIFQYYEEEERQRGNFPDRFSGHQFPNYSSELNVNALLLGDSALYLCASSLAPRGTGELFFGEGSRLTVL.

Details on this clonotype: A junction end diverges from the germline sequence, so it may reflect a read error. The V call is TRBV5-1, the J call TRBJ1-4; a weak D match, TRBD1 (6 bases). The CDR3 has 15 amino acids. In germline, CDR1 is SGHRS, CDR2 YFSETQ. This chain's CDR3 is CASRIRGGANEKRFF. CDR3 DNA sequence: TGCGCCAGCAGGATCCGGGGGGGCGCTAATGAAAAACGGTTTTTT.

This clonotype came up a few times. The CDR3 region has the DNA TGTGCAAGTCGCTTAGCGGGGGTGAGGCGGAGCGAGCAGTACTTC. The encoded protein is CASRLAGVRRSEQYF. The chain uses TRBV12-2 and TRBJ2-7. TRBV12-2 represents a pseudogene. The CDR3 spans 15 residues.

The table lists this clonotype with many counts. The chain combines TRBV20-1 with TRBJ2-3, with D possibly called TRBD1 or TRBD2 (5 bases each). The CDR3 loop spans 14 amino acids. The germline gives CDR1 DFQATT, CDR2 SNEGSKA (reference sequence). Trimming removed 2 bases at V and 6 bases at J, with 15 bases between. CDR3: CSARRDGSQDTQYF. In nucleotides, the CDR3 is TGCAGTGCTAGAAGGGACGGAAGTCAGGATACGCAGTATTTT.

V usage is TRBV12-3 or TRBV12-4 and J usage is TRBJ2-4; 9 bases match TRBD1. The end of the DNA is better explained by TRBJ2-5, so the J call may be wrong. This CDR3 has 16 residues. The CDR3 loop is CASSLTRQGGEETQYF. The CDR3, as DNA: TGTGCCAGCAGCCTAACAAGACAGGGGGGGGAAGAGACCCAGTACTTC.

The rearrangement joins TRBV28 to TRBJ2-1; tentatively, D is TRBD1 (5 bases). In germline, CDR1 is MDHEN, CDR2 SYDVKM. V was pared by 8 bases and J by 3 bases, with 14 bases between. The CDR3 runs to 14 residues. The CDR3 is CASRDQGSYNEQFF. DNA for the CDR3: TGTGCCAGCCGAGACCAGGGTAGCTACAATGAGCAGTTCTTC.

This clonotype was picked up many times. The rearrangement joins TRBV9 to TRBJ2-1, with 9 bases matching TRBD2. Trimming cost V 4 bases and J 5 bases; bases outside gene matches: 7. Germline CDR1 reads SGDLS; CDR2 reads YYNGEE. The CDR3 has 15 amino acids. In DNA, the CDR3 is TGTGCCAGCAGCCCTCGACTAGCGGACAACAATGAGCAGTTCTTC. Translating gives CASSPRLADNNEQFF.

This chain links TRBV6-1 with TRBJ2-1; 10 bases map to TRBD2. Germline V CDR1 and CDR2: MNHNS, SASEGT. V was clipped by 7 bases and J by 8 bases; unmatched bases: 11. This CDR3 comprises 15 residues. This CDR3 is CASKELAGLGDEQFF. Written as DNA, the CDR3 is TGTGCCAGCAAGGAACTAGCGGGGCTGGGGGATGAGCAGTTCTTC.

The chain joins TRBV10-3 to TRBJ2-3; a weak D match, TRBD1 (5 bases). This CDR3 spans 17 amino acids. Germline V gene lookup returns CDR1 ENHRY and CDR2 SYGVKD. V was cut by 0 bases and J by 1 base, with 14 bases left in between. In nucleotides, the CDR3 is TGTGCCATCAGTGAGTCCGTCCGGGCAGGGCGCACAGATACGCAGTATTTT. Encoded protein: CAISESVRAGRTDTQYF.

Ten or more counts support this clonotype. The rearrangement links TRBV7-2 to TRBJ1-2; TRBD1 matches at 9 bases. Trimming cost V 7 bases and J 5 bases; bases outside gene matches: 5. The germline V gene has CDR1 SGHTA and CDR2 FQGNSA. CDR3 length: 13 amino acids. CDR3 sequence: CASNYRGQYGYTF. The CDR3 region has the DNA TGTGCCAGCAATTACAGGGGGCAGTATGGCTACACCTTC. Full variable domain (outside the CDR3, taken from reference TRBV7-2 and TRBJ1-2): GAGVSQSPSNKVTEKGKDVELRCDPISGHTALYWYRQSLGQGLEFLIYFQGNSAPDKSGLPSDRFSAERTGGSVSTLTIQRTQQEDSAVYLCASNYRGQYGYTFGSGTRLTVV.

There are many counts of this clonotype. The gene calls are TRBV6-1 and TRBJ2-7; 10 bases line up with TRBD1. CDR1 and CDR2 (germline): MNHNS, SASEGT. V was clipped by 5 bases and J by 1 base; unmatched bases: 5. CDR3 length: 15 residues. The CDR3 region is CASSTRDRGSYEQYF. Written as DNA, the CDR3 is TGTGCCAGCAGTACCCGGGACAGGGGTTCCTACGAGCAGTACTTC.